The clone carrying this T cell receptor (beta chain) was observed a few times. This sample is part of a study of regulatory T cells in long-lasting Graves disease. Time point reported: persistent/refractory GD, antithyroid drugs over 5 years with positive TRAb. With RNA extracted from PBMCs as input, the TCR library was made. With iRepertoire HTBI primers and Arm-PCR of CDR3 regions, TCR beta libraries were built. Each CDR3 protein gets one entry after TCRdb re-called the multiplex PCR reads with MiXCR. The table records around 460,000 distinct CDR3 sequences, around a fifth of them present only once. This receptor was obtained from a female donor with Graves disease. The sample was peripheral blood mononuclear cells (PBMCs), taken when the disease was refractory, from a patient treated with antithyroid drugs.

Written as DNA, the CDR3 is TGCGCCAGCAGCCCCACGGACAGGGCTTGGGACTACACCTTC. Protein product: CASSPTDRAWDYTF. V gene TRBV5-1 combines with J gene TRBJ1-2; 8 bases map to TRBD1. The CDR3 contains 14 residues. Germline CDR1 SGHRS, CDR2 YFSETQ. The V and J ends lost 4 bases and 10 bases, in that order; junction bases with no gene match: 12.